These 8 T cell receptor beta chains originate from one sample sequenced in a study of identical twins. In TCRdb, the 5' RACE reads were re-called with MiXCR into one record per CDR3 protein. The sample includes around 280,000 distinct CDR3 sequences, about 8.1% of them seen just once. These data also featured in a second study, about yellow fever vaccine responses in identical twins.

Sample: memory (CD45RO+) T cells sorted from blood. These receptors came from a woman aged 18-35 years in good health.

Ten or more counts support this clonotype. V and J are TRBV3-1 and TRBJ1-1, with 8 bases fitting TRBD1. Germline assignment: CDR1 LGHDT and CDR2 YNNKEL (reference sequence). With 5 bases clipped from V and 2 bases from J, the junction kept 4 bases outside the gene matches. The CDR3 has 14 amino acids. This chain's CDR3 is CASSKGQANTEAFF. CDR3 sequence (DNA): TGTGCCAGCAGCAAGGGACAGGCAAACACTGAAGCTTTCTTT.

This chain connects TRBV5-6 to TRBJ1-3, with unresolved D. V was clipped by 4 bases and J by 0 bases, with 14 bases between them. The CDR3 is made up of 16 amino acids. CDR1 SGHDT and CDR2 YYEEEE come from the germline V gene. CDR3 sequence reads: CASSPSRKNSGNTIYF. The CDR3 nucleotides read TGTGCCAGCAGCCCCAGCCGGAAGAACTCTGGAAACACCATATATTTT. Full variable domain (missing parts from reference TRBV5-6 and TRBJ1-3): DAGVTQSPTHLIKTRGQQVTLRCSPKSGHDTVSWYQQALGQGPQFIFQYYEEEERQRGNFPDRFSGHQFPNYSSELNVNALLLGDSALYLCASSPSRKNSGNTIYFGEGSWLTVV.

V gene TRBV6-2 or TRBV6-3 combines with J gene TRBJ1-2; D gene uncertain. CDR1 is MNHEY, CDR2 SVGEGT, per germline. CDR3 length: 15 amino acids. Trimming pared 0 bases from V and 4 bases from J, leaving 12 bases between. The CDR3 sequence is CASSYSMWTAYGYTF. DNA for the CDR3: TGTGCCAGCAGTTACTCGATGTGGACGGCCTATGGCTACACCTTC.

This clonotype was found many times. The rearrangement uses TRBV10-3 and TRBJ2-5, with TRBD2 matching over 14 bases. The CDR3 consists of 16 residues. Looked up from germline, CDR1 is ENHRY and CDR2 is SYGVKD. Trimming took 2 bases from V and 5 from J; bases not matched to a gene: 4. CDR3 sequence reads: CAISEPGLAGVETQYF. The CDR3 DNA reads TGTGCCATCAGTGAGCCGGGACTAGCGGGAGTTGAGACCCAGTACTTC.

This clonotype was recorded a few times. The J gene is TRBJ2-1, the V gene TRBV6-1; D is unclear. The CDR3 contains 13 residues. Germline CDR1 and CDR2: MNHNS and SASEGT. V lost 5 bases to trimming and J lost 5 bases, with 10 bases between them. The CDR3 coding sequence is TGTGCCAGCAGTAGGGTTTTTCACAATGAGCAGTTCTTC. Its protein product is CASSRVFHNEQFF.

The V call is TRBV2, the J call TRBJ2-2, with D possibly being TRBD2 (5 bases). The length of the CDR3 is 16 residues. V shed 7 bases and J shed 1 base, with 16 bases lying between them. CDR1 SNHLY and CDR2 FYNNEI come from the germline V gene. The CDR3 DNA reads as TGTGCCAGCATCGGGGTATTAGCGAGGAACACCGGGGAGCTGTTTTTT. Its translation is CASIGVLARNTGELFF.

The chain recombines TRBV2 with TRBJ2-1; TRBD2 agrees at 10 bases. Germline V gene data show CDR1 as SNHLY and CDR2 as FYNNEI. The CDR3 covers 15 residues. The trim removed 2 bases at V and 9 bases at J, leaving 7 bases unmatched. CDR3 bases: TGTGCCAGCAGTGAAAGCGGGGGGGCAGGATTTGAGCAGTTCTTC. It is translated as CASSESGGAGFEQFF.

This chain joins TRBV13 and TRBJ2-5; 10 bases line up with TRBD2. V shed 5 bases, J shed 5 bases, and the junction held 2 bases outside the gene matches. Germline CDR1 reads PRHDT; CDR2 reads FYEKMQ (reference sequence). CDR3 length: 13 residues. CDR3 bases: TGTGCCAGCAGCGAGCGGGAGGGCGAGACCCAGTACTTC. This sequence encodes CASSEREGETQYF.